Sequencing of this T cell receptor (beta chain) was carried out in a study of blood T cell repertoires in COVID-19. As for the study in general: Samples came from the United States, Italy and Spain, spanning acute and convalescent COVID-19. PBMCs, B-cell-depleted T cells, or T cells provided the cDNA or gDNA that made up the material.

In the original workflow: Estimation of nucleated cell counts was performed using reference gene primer amplification. TCRdb's table, derived via immunoSEQ multiplex PCR, lists solely in-frame clones and lacks some. V, J and clone size were drawn from that table, and D and trimming were deduced from the DNA. The sample shows 90,000 or so clones, about 87% of them seen only once. V gave up 2 bases and J gave up 3 bases; unmatched junction bases: 8. CDR3 length: 17 amino acids. Germline CDR1 reads SGHVS; CDR2 reads FQNEAQ. This clone occurred a few times. V usage is TRBV7-8 and J usage is TRBJ1-5, with 9 bases that match TRBD1. The origin of this receptor is a human donor in a cohort sampled during active COVID-19. Source material: peripheral blood. CDR3 nucleotides: TGTGCCAGCAGCTTACCGAAATACAGGGGGCTCAATCAGCCCCAGCATTTT. Amino acid sequence: CASSLPKYRGLNQPQHF.